Below are 25 T cell receptor beta chains sequenced from a single sample in a study of blood T cell repertoires in COVID-19. Profiled with immunoSEQ multiplex PCR; TCRdb holds only in-frame clones, not every one. The table has about 260,000 clones, around four fifths seen once. Sequenced input: peripheral blood. These receptors were obtained from a man aged 55 to 70 with acute or convalescent COVID-19.

V and J are TRBV28 and TRBJ1-5, with TRBD1 as a possible D gene (5 bases). Trimming left V 10 bases short and J 1 base short, with 20 bases between. Germline V CDR1 and CDR2: MDHEN, SYDVKM. The CDR3 is made up of 16 amino acids. The CDR3 spells CATTRGGVQSNQPQHF. The CDR3 nucleotides are TGTGCCACCACCCGGGGGGGGGTGCAAAGCAATCAGCCCCAGCATTTT.

The genes are TRBV27 and TRBJ1-5; 8 positions agree with TRBD1. The CDR3 is made up of 14 amino acids. J lost 7 bases, V lost 5 bases, and 7 bases had no gene match. The germline V gene encodes CDR1 MNHEY and CDR2 SMNVEV (reference sequence). CDR3 nucleotides: TGTGCCAGCAGTGCTCAGGGGGCGGAGCAGCCCCAGCATTTT. It translates to CASSAQGAEQPQHF.

This chain connects TRBV10-3 to TRBJ1-1; 8 positions match TRBD1. This CDR3 comprises 15 residues. CDR1 and CDR2 from the germline V gene are ENHRY and SYGVKD. V was clipped by 10 bases and J by 1 base; unmatched bases: 11. The CDR3 DNA sequence: TGTGCCACCTGGCCCGCAGGGGGCCGGAACACTGAAGCTTTCTTT. Its translation is CATWPAGGRNTEAFF.

J is TRBJ2-7 and V is TRBV29-1, with TRBD2 identical over 7 bases. The CDR3 spans 13 residues. V lost 6 bases, J lost 6 bases, and 11 bases stayed unmatched. Germline V gene lookup returns CDR1 SQVTM and CDR2 ANQGSEA. The CDR3 here is CSVLGGVRGEQYF. The CDR3 DNA is TGCAGCGTCTTGGGGGGGGTAAGGGGCGAGCAGTACTTC.

The CDR3 is CASSLQGVEETQYF. CDR3 nucleotides: TGTGCCAGCAGCTTACAGGGGGTCGAAGAGACCCAGTACTTC. The chain uses TRBV7-3 and TRBJ2-5; 7 bases map to TRBD1. The CDR3 sequence is 14 residues long. Germline V gives CDR1 SGHTA, CDR2 FQGTGA. V lost 2 bases and J lost 3; bases outside the gene matches: 3.

The chain carries TRBV7-9 and TRBJ1-1, with no clear D. Germline assignment: CDR1 SEHNR and CDR2 FQNEAQ (reference sequence). Trimming took off 0 bases at V and 3 bases at J, with 5 bases between the two ends. The CDR3 runs 13 residues. CDR3 in DNA: TGTGCCAGCAGCTTAGCTCAGGACACTGAAGCTTTCTTT. This sequence encodes CASSLAQDTEAFF. The variable domain in full, with the rest retrieved from reference TRBV7-9 and TRBJ1-1, is DTGVSQNPRHKITKRGQNVTFRCDPISEHNRLYWYRQTLGQGPEFLTYFQNEAQLEKSRLLSDRFSAERPKGSFSTLEIQRTEQGDSAMYLCASSLAQDTEAFFGQGTRLTVV.

The V call is TRBV3-1 (or the pseudogene TRBV3-2), the J call TRBJ2-7; D is perhaps TRBD1 (6 bases). CDR1 and CDR2 from the germline V gene are LGHDT and YNNKEL (reference sequence). This CDR3 has 16 residues. V was trimmed by 3 bases and J by 2 bases, leaving 17 bases between them. CDR3 protein: CASSHGGLGDTYEQYF. CDR3 nucleotide sequence: TGTGCCAGCAGCCACGGCGGGCTAGGGGACACCTACGAGCAGTACTTC.

The chain recombines TRBV28 with TRBJ2-7; 12 bases are a match to TRBD2. The CDR3 extends over 15 amino acids. The V segment lost 4 bases and the J segment 5 bases; nucleotides outside the gene matches: 6. Germline assignment: CDR1 MDHEN and CDR2 SYDVKM. CDR3 amino acids: CASSSSGRAEDEQYF. The CDR3 DNA sequence: TGTGCCAGCAGTTCTAGCGGGAGGGCCGAGGACGAGCAGTACTTC. The full variable domain, rest sourced from reference TRBV28 and TRBJ2-7, is DVKVTQSSRYLVKRTGEKVFLECVQDMDHENMFWYRQDPGLGLRLIYFSYDVKMKEKGDIPEGYSVSREKKERFSLILESASTNQTSMYLCASSSSGRAEDEQYFGPGTRLTVT.

This clone came up a few times. J is TRBJ1-1 and V is TRBV5-6; D remains unclear. The CDR3 loop spans 15 amino acids. Looked up from germline, CDR1 is SGHDT and CDR2 is YYEEEE. Trimming stripped 4 bases from V and 1 base from J, with 14 bases between. This CDR3 reads CASSTSATANTEAFF. For the CDR3, the DNA is TGTGCCAGCAGCACCTCGGCGACTGCGAACACTGAAGCTTTCTTT.

The V gene is TRBV18, the J gene TRBJ1-5; D is undetermined. The V gene lost 5 bases and the J gene lost 0 bases, with 8 bases spanning the gap. This CDR3 spans 14 amino acids. The germline CDR1 and CDR2 sequences are KGHSH and LQKENI. The CDR3 loop reads CASSFRPSNQPQHF. CDR3 DNA: TGTGCCAGCTCATTCAGGCCTAGCAATCAGCCCCAGCATTTT.

The rearrangement uses TRBV7-9 and TRBJ1-5; D may be TRBD1 (5 bases). V dropped 5 bases and J dropped 9 bases, with 14 bases sitting between them. Germline CDR1 SEHNR, CDR2 FQNEAQ (reference sequence). The CDR3 is 13 residues long. The CDR3 reads CASSTDIGGPQHF. Here the CDR3 DNA reads TGTGCCAGCAGCACGGACATCGGCGGGCCCCAGCATTTT.

This chain uses TRBV4-3 with TRBJ2-1; the D gene is possibly TRBD2 (6 bases). In germline, CDR1 is LGHNA, CDR2 YSLEER. This CDR3 region has 16 residues. The V gene lost 0 bases and the J gene lost 10 bases, with 19 bases spanning the gap. This CDR3 reads CASSQDKAGRSGEQFF. The DNA of the CDR3 is TGCGCCAGCAGCCAAGATAAAGCAGGTCGAAGCGGGGAGCAGTTCTTC.

The gene calls are TRBV6-4 and TRBJ1-1, with a tentative D call TRBD1 (6 bases). CDR1 and CDR2 from the germline V gene are MRHNA and SNTAGT. The CDR3 covers 14 residues. Trimming cost V 5 bases and J 5 bases, with 15 bases left between them. The CDR3: CASSQQGSGTEAFF. The CDR3, as DNA: TGTGCCAGCAGTCAACAGGGTTCAGGGACTGAAGCTTTCTTT.

This clone showed up just a few times. This chain connects TRBV29-1 to TRBJ2-7; TRBD2 aligns across 12 bases. CDR3 length: 15 amino acids. The germline CDR1 and CDR2 sequences are SQVTM and ANQGSEA. V lost 2 bases and J lost 9; bases outside the gene matches: 11. CDR3 in DNA: TGCAGCGTTGAACTGACTAGCGGGGGCACCGGACTGCAGTACTTC. It specifies CSVELTSGGTGLQYF.

The table lists this clone with a few counts. The rearrangement uses TRBV12-3 or TRBV12-4 and TRBJ1-1, with TRBD1 matching over 9 bases. This CDR3 spans 13 amino acids. After removal of 6 bases from V and 4 bases from J, the junction contained 3 bases not matched to a gene. CDR3 in DNA: TGTGCCAGCAGGCTGGACAGGGGCACTGAAGCTTTCTTT. Protein sequence: CASRLDRGTEAFF.

The chain links TRBV6-5 to TRBJ2-1, with TRBD1 identical over 7 bases. Germline CDR1 reads MNHEY; CDR2 reads SVGAGI. V lost 5 bases and J lost 1; bases outside the gene matches: 5. The CDR3 is 15 residues long. In DNA, the CDR3 is TGTGCCAGCAGTCAGGAACAGGGGTCCTACAATGAGCAGTTCTTC. Translated, it gives CASSQEQGSYNEQFF.

This rearrangement joins TRBV6-6 to TRBJ2-1, with 8 bases fitting TRBD1. CDR3 length: 16 residues. CDR1 MNHNY and CDR2 SVGAGI come from the germline V gene (reference sequence). V shed 0 bases and J 8 bases; nucleotides not matched to a gene: 9. DNA for the CDR3: TGTGCCAGCAGTTACTCGGCTCCGGACAGGGACCATGAGCAGTTCTTC. Translating gives CASSYSAPDRDHEQFF.

Remarks on this clone: The junction shows a germline mismatch at one end, possibly a read error. The CDR3 region is CASSLATGAEAFF. The CDR3 region has the DNA TGTGCTAGCAGCTTGGCGACAGGTGCTGAAGCTTTCTTT. The gene calls are TRBV7-7 and TRBJ1-1, with a possible D match to TRBD1 (6 bases). This CDR3 region has 13 residues. Germline V gene lookup returns CDR1 SSHAT and CDR2 FNYEAQ (reference sequence). The variable domain in full, with the rest retrieved from reference TRBV7-7 and TRBJ1-1, is GAGVSQSPRYKVTKRGQDVTLRCDPISSHATLYWYQQALGQGPEFLTYFNYEAQPDKSGLPSDRFSAERPEGSISTLTIQRTEQRDSAMYRCASSLATGAEAFFGQGTRLTVV.

The J gene is TRBJ2-1, the V gene TRBV10-1, with TRBD2 identical over 7 bases. The V segment lost 4 bases and the J segment 8 bases; nucleotides outside the gene matches: 8. The CDR3 has 14 residues. Per the germline V gene, CDR1 is WNHNN and CDR2 is SYGVQD (reference sequence). For the CDR3, the DNA is TGCGCCAGCAGTGTGGCGGTTCGGGGGGATGAGCAGTTCTTC. This encodes CASSVAVRGDEQFF.

The chain uses TRBV27 and TRBJ2-7; 10 bases map to TRBD1. V was clipped by 0 bases and J by 3 bases; unmatched bases: 14. The CDR3 has 19 residues. Germline values: CDR1 MNHEY, CDR2 SMNVEV (reference sequence). The CDR3 spells CASSLSGQGPEGVGYEQYF. The CDR3 DNA is TGTGCCAGCAGTTTATCGGGACAGGGGCCGGAGGGGGTCGGCTACGAGCAGTACTTC.

J is TRBJ1-2 and V is TRBV7-9, with no clear D. Looked up from germline, CDR1 is SEHNR and CDR2 is FQNEAQ (reference sequence). Trimming removed 5 bases at V and 4 bases at J, with 17 bases between. The CDR3 covers 15 residues. The CDR3 nucleotides read TGTGCCAGCAGCGCTTACAGTAGTCCGGCCTATGGCTACACCTTC. It translates to CASSAYSSPAYGYTF.

V and J are TRBV5-1 and TRBJ1-2, with D possibly matching TRBD1 (5 bases). CDR1 and CDR2 (germline): SGHRS, YFSETQ. Trimming pared 4 bases from V and 4 bases from J, leaving 17 bases between. This CDR3 has 15 residues. CDR3: CASSLEEGRGYGYTF. Here the CDR3 DNA reads TGCGCCAGCAGCCTTGAGGAGGGGCGCGGCTATGGCTACACCTTC.

This clone occurred a few times. This chain uses TRBV7-2 with TRBJ2-2; D possibly corresponds to TRBD1 (5 bases). The CDR3 consists of 16 residues. The V gene's germline CDR1 is SGHTA and CDR2 FQGNSA. V lost 2 bases and J lost 0, with 10 bases in between. This chain's CDR3 is CASSLNSGTNTGELFF. The CDR3 nucleotides read TGTGCCAGCAGCTTAAATTCAGGGACGAACACCGGGGAGCTGTTTTTT.

The gene calls are TRBV10-3 and TRBJ2-3; 11 nucleotides line up with TRBD2. V gave up 9 bases and J gave up 2 bases; unmatched junction bases: 13. CDR3 size: 17 residues. Germline CDR1 is ENHRY and CDR2 is SYGVKD. DNA for the CDR3: TGTGCCATAAAAAAACTCGCGACTAGCGGGACCACAGATACGCAGTATTTT. Encoded protein: CAIKKLATSGTTDTQYF.

The genes are TRBV5-6 and TRBJ2-7; no firm D call. V was clipped by 0 bases and J by 6 bases, with 7 bases between them. The germline V gene encodes CDR1 SGHDT and CDR2 YYEEEE. The CDR3 is 12 residues long. The CDR3 loop is CASSLVVSEQYF. DNA for the CDR3: TGTGCCAGCAGCTTGGTGGTGAGCGAGCAGTACTTC.